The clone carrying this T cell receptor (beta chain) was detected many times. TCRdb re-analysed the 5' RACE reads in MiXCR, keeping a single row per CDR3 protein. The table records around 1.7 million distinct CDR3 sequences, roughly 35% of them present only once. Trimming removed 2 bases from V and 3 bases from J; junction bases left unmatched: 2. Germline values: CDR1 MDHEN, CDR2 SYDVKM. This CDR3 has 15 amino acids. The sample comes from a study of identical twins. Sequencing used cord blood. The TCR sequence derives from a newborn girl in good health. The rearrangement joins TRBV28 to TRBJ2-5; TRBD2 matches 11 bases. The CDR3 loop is CASSLLAGGEETQYF. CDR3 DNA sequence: TGTGCCAGCAGTTTACTAGCGGGAGGAGAAGAGACCCAGTACTTC.